The 27 T cell receptor beta chains given below trace back to one sample, sequenced in a study of beta chain features in type 1 diabetes. Investigators reverse transcribed all isolated RNA, so they sequenced expressed TCRB transcripts. Data came from immunoSEQ multiplex PCR; TCRdb stores just in-frame clones and leaves some out. This table has approximately 150,000 clones, roughly 10% appearing once. The sample comprised naive CD4+ T cells from blood. These receptors came from a man aged 18 to 30 in good health.

This clone has only a few counts. The chain employs TRBV7-2 and TRBJ2-1, with 11 bases matching TRBD1. The CDR3 runs to 15 residues. Germline V gives CDR1 SGHTA, CDR2 FQGNSA. Trimming removed 4 bases from V and 6 bases from J; junction bases left unmatched: 5. The CDR3 region is CASSSGGTGGNEQFF. CDR3 bases: TGTGCCAGCAGCTCGGGGGGGACAGGGGGCAATGAGCAGTTCTTC.

In this sample, this clone turned up a few times. The V gene is TRBV19, the J gene TRBJ1-3; no clear D gene. The germline CDR1 and CDR2 sequences are LNHDA and SQIVND (reference sequence). V was clipped by 5 bases and J by 0 bases, with 8 bases between them. The length of the CDR3 is 14 residues. CDR3 region: CASSSNGSGNTIYF. CDR3 in DNA: TGTGCCAGTAGTTCCAACGGCTCTGGAAACACCATATATTTT.

The genes are TRBV14 and TRBJ2-1; 13 bases are shared with TRBD2. J was trimmed by 3 bases and V by 4 bases; bases with no gene match: 0. CDR3 length: 15 residues. Per the germline V gene, CDR1 is SGHDN and CDR2 is FVKESK. The CDR3 DNA reads as TGTGCCAGCAGCCGACTAGCGGGGGGCTACAATGAGCAGTTCTTC. This encodes CASSRLAGGYNEQFF.

This clone has only a few counts. V gene TRBV6-1 combines with J gene TRBJ2-5; TRBD2 might be the D (6 bases). V lost 7 bases to trimming and J lost 5 bases, with 14 bases between them. The length of the CDR3 is 13 residues. CDR1 MNHNS and CDR2 SASEGT come from the germline V gene. Here the CDR3 reads CASKEGPRETQYF. The CDR3 nucleotides are TGTGCCAGCAAGGAGGGGCCGAGGGAGACCCAGTACTTC.

The chain links TRBV14 to TRBJ1-2, with D hard to call. Between the trimmed V and J ends, which lost 10 bases and 8 bases, there was a span of 23 bases. Germline V CDR1 and CDR2: SGHDN, FVKESK. CDR3 size: 14 residues. The CDR3 region has the DNA TGTGCCACCGTGGGGAGGAAGGGCGCGCGAGGCTACACCTTC. This gives the protein CATVGRKGARGYTF.

This clone was seen more than once but under ten times. This chain uses TRBV30 with TRBJ2-3; 9 bases line up with TRBD1. CDR3 length: 17 amino acids. The germline CDR1 and CDR2 sequences are GTSNPN and SVGIG (reference sequence). Trimming cost V 3 bases and J 0 bases; bases outside gene matches: 10. The CDR3 sequence: CAWRSSDRGASTDTQYF. The DNA of the CDR3 is TGTGCCTGGAGATCTTCCGACAGGGGGGCAAGCACAGATACGCAGTATTTT. Using reference TRBV30 and TRBJ2-3 for the parts outside the CDR3, the full variable domain is SQTIHQWPATLVQPVGSPLSLECTVEGTSNPNLYWYRQAAGRGLQLLFYSVGIGQISSEVPQNLSASRPQDRQFILSSKKLLLSDSGFYLCAWRSSDRGASTDTQYFGPGTRLTVL.

V and J are TRBV7-2 and TRBJ2-1; 11 bases match TRBD2. Looked up from germline, CDR1 is SGHTA and CDR2 is FQGNSA. Trimming took 1 base from V and 4 from J; bases not matched to a gene: 9. The CDR3 consists of 18 residues. The CDR3 region has the DNA TGTGCCAGCAGCTTAGTCGGTAGCGGGGGGGCTAGTTACAATGAGCAGTTCTTC. Translating gives CASSLVGSGGASYNEQFF. Together with reference TRBV7-2 and TRBJ2-1, the CDR3 gives the full variable domain: GAGVSQSPSNKVTEKGKDVELRCDPISGHTALYWYRQSLGQGLEFLIYFQGNSAPDKSGLPSDRFSAERTGGSVSTLTIQRTQQEDSAVYLCASSLVGSGGASYNEQFFGPGTRLTVL.

This clone was observed a few times. This rearrangement joins TRBV7-9 to TRBJ1-6; 7 nucleotides match TRBD1. CDR3 length: 13 amino acids. CDR1 is SEHNR and CDR2 is FQNEAQ in the germline V gene (reference sequence). After removal of 3 bases from V and 10 bases from J, the junction contained 3 bases not matched to a gene. The CDR3 DNA reads TGTGCCAGCAGCTTTACAGGGGACTCACCCCTCCACTTT. Translated, it gives CASSFTGDSPLHF.

V usage is TRBV5-1 and J usage is TRBJ2-5, with 9 positions matching TRBD2. V lost 1 base and J lost 5; bases outside the gene matches: 3. The germline V gene encodes CDR1 SGHRS and CDR2 YFSETQ. The CDR3 contains 14 residues. As DNA, the CDR3 is TGCGCCAGCAGCTTGTTCCTAGCGGGGGAGACCCAGTACTTC. Its translation: CASSLFLAGETQYF.

This clone was seen once. The chain carries TRBV7-5 and TRBJ1-6. TRBV7-5 is described as a pseudogene. This CDR3 has 14 residues. The CDR3 here is CARSRRGSISPLHF. CDR3 DNA: TGTGCCAGAAGCCGTCGGGGGTCAATCTCACCCCTCCACTTT.

This clone was seen only a few times. This chain links TRBV7-9 with TRBJ2-1, with D hard to call. This CDR3 is 15 amino acids long. Trimming pared 1 base from V and 5 bases from J, leaving 12 bases between. Germline CDR1 is SEHNR and CDR2 is FQNEAQ (reference sequence). DNA for the CDR3: TGTGCCAGCAGCTTAGGGTGGCAGGCCGACAATGAGCAGTTCTTC. Translation gives CASSLGWQADNEQFF.

The chain uses TRBV11-3 and TRBJ2-3, with 9 bases aligning to TRBD2. CDR3 length equals 16 residues. With V trimmed by 1 base and J by 4 bases, 6 bases remained unmatched. Germline V gene lookup returns CDR1 SGHNT and CDR2 YENEEA. CDR3 residues: CASSLGRGGLPDTQYF. The CDR3 DNA reads TGTGCCAGCAGCTTAGGGCGGGGGGGCTTGCCAGATACGCAGTATTTT.

In this sample, this clone turned up a few times. The chain carries TRBV2 and TRBJ2-2; 11 bases map to TRBD2. CDR1 and CDR2 from the germline V gene are SNHLY and FYNNEI. This CDR3 is 15 amino acids long. The V gene end was trimmed by 7 bases and the J gene end by 3 bases; junction bases not matched to a gene: 4. The CDR3 DNA reads TGTGCCAGCAAACTGACTAGCGGGGACACCGGGGAGCTGTTTTTT. It yields the protein CASKLTSGDTGELFF.

This clone was picked up a small number of times. The rearrangement joins TRBV6-1 to TRBJ1-2; 9 positions match TRBD1. V gave up 6 bases and J gave up 3 bases; unmatched junction bases: 8. The CDR3 length is 15 residues. CDR1 is MNHNS, CDR2 SASEGT, per germline. The CDR3 DNA is TGTGCCAGCAGCCCGTCCGGGACAGGGTACTATGGCTACACCTTC. Protein sequence: CASSPSGTGYYGYTF.

This clone came up a few times. This chain uses TRBV5-1 with TRBJ2-3; D may be TRBD2 (5 bases). V was pared by 4 bases and J by 4 bases, with 13 bases between. This CDR3 has 14 amino acids. Looked up from germline, CDR1 is SGHRS and CDR2 is YFSETQ. The CDR3 loop reads CASSGQARADTQYF. DNA for the CDR3: TGCGCCAGCAGCGGTCAGGCGCGGGCAGATACGCAGTATTTT.

This clone has a handful of counts. The V gene is TRBV4-2, the J gene TRBJ1-2, with 8 bases fitting TRBD1. The V and J ends lost 0 bases and 7 bases, in that order; junction bases with no gene match: 10. This CDR3 region has 16 residues. Germline V gene data show CDR1 as LGHNA and CDR2 as YNFKEQ. The DNA for the CDR3 is TGTGCCAGCAGCCAAGAGGTGGTGGCAGGGGGCATTGGCTACACCTTC. This encodes CASSQEVVAGGIGYTF.

This clone was seen a few times. One end of the junction does not line up with germline, which may come from a read error. The chain uses TRBV5-4 and TRBJ1-3, with D uncertain. The CDR3 sequence is 16 residues long. CDR1 is SGHNT and CDR2 is YYREEE in the germline V gene (reference sequence). This CDR3 is CASSQTLPGVENTIYF. The CDR3 DNA follows: TGCGCCAGCAGCCAGACATTACCGGGAGTCGAAAACACCATATATTTT.

The chain uses TRBV30 and TRBJ1-2, with D tentatively TRBD1 (5 bases). The V gene's germline CDR1 is GTSNPN and CDR2 SVGIG (reference sequence). V was cut by 0 bases and J by 4 bases, with 21 bases left in between. The CDR3 covers 17 residues. This CDR3 reads CAWSVGGRSVVIYGYTF. CDR3 in DNA: TGTGCCTGGAGTGTGGGGGGAAGGTCGGTGGTAATCTATGGCTACACCTTC.

In this sample, this clone turned up many times. This chain links TRBV10-3 with TRBJ1-2; 8 bases match TRBD1. Trimming took 3 bases from V and 8 from J; bases not matched to a gene: 8. The CDR3 sequence is 14 residues long. The germline V gene has CDR1 ENHRY and CDR2 SYGVKD. The CDR3 sequence: CAISELGQEEGYTF. CDR3 in DNA: TGTGCCATCAGTGAACTGGGACAGGAGGAGGGCTACACCTTC.

This clone was seen a handful of times. The chain recombines TRBV25-1 with TRBJ2-7; TRBD1 agrees at 10 bases. CDR1 is MGHDK, CDR2 SYGVNS, per germline. The CDR3 loop spans 15 amino acids. V shed 3 bases and J 2 bases; nucleotides not matched to a gene: 4. The CDR3 loop is CASSDLGTGAYEQYF. Written as DNA, the CDR3 is TGTGCCAGCAGTGACCTCGGGACAGGGGCCTACGAGCAGTACTTC.

The gene calls are TRBV20-1 and TRBJ1-2; no clear D. This CDR3 comprises 11 residues. V was clipped by 7 bases and J by 8 bases, with 14 bases between them. Germline CDR1 DFQATT, CDR2 SNEGSKA (reference sequence). CDR3 nucleotide sequence: TGCAGTGTGGACGGCGGGTTAGGCTACACCTTC. Protein: CSVDGGLGYTF.

This clone was found many times. The chain combines TRBV9 with TRBJ2-1, with unresolved D. Germline CDR1 is SGDLS and CDR2 is YYNGEE. The CDR3 is made up of 11 amino acids. V lost 7 bases to trimming and J lost 3 bases, with 5 bases between them. The CDR3 region is CASSFYNEQFF. The CDR3 DNA follows: TGTGCCAGCTCTTTCTACAATGAGCAGTTCTTC.

The table lists this clone with a few counts. The chain uses TRBV7-2 and TRBJ2-3; 7 bases line up with TRBD1. The germline CDR1 and CDR2 sequences are SGHTA and FQGNSA. The CDR3 is 14 residues long. V lost 4 bases to trimming and J lost 1 base; unmatched junction nucleotides: 2. CDR3 protein: CASSSGQGTDTQYF. DNA of the CDR3: TGTGCCAGCAGCTCCGGACAGGGCACAGATACGCAGTATTTT.

The chain has TRBV11-2 and TRBJ2-3, with D possibly matching TRBD2 (5 bases). CDR3 length: 18 amino acids. The V end was cut by 2 bases, the J end by 5 bases, with 23 bases between. Per germline, CDR1 SGHAT and CDR2 FQNNGV. DNA for the CDR3: TGTGCCAGCAGCTTACGAGGGTCAGACACCCTGTTGGGAGATACGCAGTATTTT. It codes for CASSLRGSDTLLGDTQYF.

The chain joins TRBV28 to TRBJ2-4, with a tentative D call TRBD1 (5 bases). The CDR3 is made up of 15 amino acids. Germline V gene sequence: CDR1 MDHEN, CDR2 SYDVKM. V shed 5 bases and J shed 0 bases, with 11 bases lying between them. In DNA, the CDR3 is TGTGCCAGCAGTCGACAGTACCTAGCCAAAAACATTCAGTACTTC. Translating gives CASSRQYLAKNIQYF.

This clone occurred a few times. The chain has TRBV28 and TRBJ1-6; weak D call: TRBD1 (6 bases). Per germline, CDR1 MDHEN and CDR2 SYDVKM. This CDR3 is 14 amino acids long. The ends were cut back, 3 bases at V and 7 bases at J, with 10 bases in the middle. CDR3 nucleotides: TGTGCCAGCAGTTTGGACAGCTGGAATTCACCCCTCCACTTT. Its translation: CASSLDSWNSPLHF.

The chain employs TRBV25-1 and TRBJ2-5, with D tentatively TRBD2 (6 bases). The CDR3 spans 14 residues. Germline V gene data show CDR1 as MGHDK and CDR2 as SYGVNS. Trimming removed 4 bases at V and 4 bases at J, with 13 bases between. CDR3: CASSGGLRGETQYF. The DNA for the CDR3 is TGTGCCAGCAGTGGGGGACTGAGAGGAGAGACCCAGTACTTC.